This T cell receptor beta chain was retrieved from a study of control samples from healthy donors and cancer patients. The CDR3 length is 14 residues. Germline-derived CDR1 and CDR2 are SGHRS and YFSETQ. V lost 0 bases to trimming and J lost 5 bases, with 11 bases between them. This table comes from immunoSEQ multiplex PCR, and its TCRdb copy is limited to in-frame clones, with some not included. The profile shows over 100,000 clones, 80% to 95% of them singletons. This chain links TRBV5-1 with TRBJ2-5; D may be TRBD1 or TRBD2 (5 bases each). Source material: blood. This sequence originates from a young man in good health. CDR3 loop: CASSLALAGETQYF. In DNA form, the CDR3 reads TGCGCCAGCAGCTTGGCTCTAGCAGGGGAGACCCAGTACTTC.